This T cell receptor beta chain is drawn from a study of vaccination and CD4 T cells after COVID-19. The germline gives CDR1 SGHNT, CDR2 YENEEA. This CDR3 region has 12 residues. A remark on this clonotype: Its antigen is not identified. Its ends do not fully match the called genes, so a read error is possible.

The Oncomine TCR Beta short-read assay was applied to DNA of cultured CD4+ T cells. One entry per CDR3 protein, called by TCRdb with MiXCR from the PCR reads. The table includes fewer than 15,000 distinct CDR3 sequences, around 38% detected once. Documented treatment: approximately nine-day PBMC culture with coronavirus spike peptide pools or control peptides (ViraFEST assay). This receptor was taken from a human donor who had recovered from COVID-19. The source was CD4+ T cells from blood, cultured in vitro, collected after SARS-CoV-2 vaccination. The chain is built from TRBV11-3 and TRBJ1-1; D is unclear. CDR3 nucleotide sequence: TGTGCCAGCAGCCTAGATAACACTGAAGCTTTCTTT. This translates into CASSLDNTEAFF.